The 29 T cell receptor beta chains in this list originate from one sample, sequenced in a study of T cell responses to AZD1222 COVID-19 vaccine. Some clones are missing from TCRdb's copy, which holds only in-frame ones; the method was immunoSEQ multiplex PCR. The sample has approximately 91,000 clones, nearly 90% seen once. Sequenced material: peripheral blood, taken on day 0 of AZD1222 vaccination. Receptors were obtained from an adult in good health.

The V and J genes are TRBV5-1 and TRBJ2-6; 9 nucleotides agree with TRBD1. The CDR3 extends over 16 amino acids. J gave up 3 bases and V 4 bases, and 5 bases lay outside the gene matches. Germline V lookup: CDR1 SGHRS, CDR2 YFSETQ. This CDR3 is CASSGGTGYGANVLTF. CDR3 nucleotide sequence: TGCGCCAGCAGCGGCGGGACAGGGTATGGGGCCAACGTCCTGACTTTC. The whole variable domain, remainder taken from reference TRBV5-1 and TRBJ2-6, is KAGVTQTPRYLIKTRGQQVTLSCSPISGHRSVSWYQQTPGQGLQFLFEYFSETQRNKGNFPGRFSGRQFSNSRSEMNVSTLELGDSALYLCASSGGTGYGANVLTFGAGSRLTVL.

V is TRBV7-8 and J is TRBJ2-5; D not resolved. Trimming took 7 bases from V and 4 from J, leaving 16 bases between them. CDR1 and CDR2 (germline): SGHVS, FQNEAQ. There are 14 residues in the CDR3. The CDR3: CASKRRFGGETQYF. CDR3 in DNA: TGTGCCAGCAAACGCAGGTTTGGTGGAGAGACCCAGTACTTC.

V usage is TRBV5-4 and J usage is TRBJ1-5, with TRBD1 as a possible D gene (5 bases). V was cut by 4 bases and J by 1 base, with 15 bases left in between. The germline CDR1 and CDR2 sequences are SGHNT and YYREEE (reference sequence). The CDR3 loop spans 16 amino acids. CDR3 amino acids: CASSVDPGGSNQPQHF. The CDR3 region has the DNA TGTGCCAGCAGCGTGGACCCTGGGGGGAGCAATCAGCCCCAGCATTTT. The variable domain in full, with the rest retrieved from reference TRBV5-4 and TRBJ1-5, is ETGVTQSPTHLIKTRGQQVTLRCSSQSGHNTVSWYQQALGQGPQFIFQYYREEENGRGNFPPRFSGLQFPNYSSELNVNALELDDSALYLCASSVDPGGSNQPQHFGDGTRLSIL.

The genes are TRBV11-3 and TRBJ2-3, with 13 bases identical to TRBD2. The germline V gene encodes CDR1 SGHNT and CDR2 YENEEA. The CDR3 loop spans 17 amino acids. Trimming took 5 bases from V and 5 from J; bases not matched to a gene: 10. This CDR3 is CASSPRTSGGRQDTQYF. The CDR3 DNA is TGTGCCAGCAGCCCTAGGACTAGCGGGGGACGTCAAGATACGCAGTATTTT.

This chain links TRBV6-4 with TRBJ1-2; no firm D call. Germline V lookup: CDR1 MRHNA, CDR2 SNTAGT. V lost 3 bases to trimming and J lost 4 bases, with 15 bases between them. The CDR3 loop spans 15 amino acids. CDR3 in DNA: TGTGCCAGCAGTGAGGATGACCGGGTAGGCTATGGCTACACCTTC. Translated, it gives CASSEDDRVGYGYTF.

This clone was seen just once. The chain is built from TRBV7-9 and TRBJ2-5; 7 nucleotides match TRBD2. V shed 2 bases and J 0 bases; nucleotides not matched to a gene: 3. Germline CDR1 and CDR2: SEHNR and FQNEAQ (reference sequence). The CDR3 runs to 15 residues. Written as DNA, the CDR3 is TGTGCCAGCAGCTTACTCGGGGGGTACCAAGAGACCCAGTACTTC. Its translation is CASSLLGGYQETQYF.

This chain connects TRBV27 to TRBJ1-6; no definite D call. V was pared by 3 bases and J by 0 bases, with 6 bases between. The CDR3 length is 15 residues. Germline lookup yields CDR1 MNHEY and CDR2 SMNVEV (reference sequence). This chain's CDR3 is CASSFGRSYNSPLHF. CDR3 nucleotides: TGTGCCAGCAGTTTCGGACGCTCCTATAATTCACCCCTCCACTTT.

This clone showed up just once. V usage is TRBV5-1 and J usage is TRBJ2-5; 7 positions match TRBD2. The junction had 9 bases not matched to a gene; V was cut back by 0 bases and J by 4 bases. The length of the CDR3 is 16 residues. CDR1 SGHRS and CDR2 YFSETQ come from the germline V gene. CDR3 coding DNA: TGCGCCAGCAGCTTGGCCGGCCCGGGGGGAGGAGAGACCCAGTACTTC. Translated, it gives CASSLAGPGGGETQYF.

This chain uses TRBV27 with TRBJ2-7, with 8 bases fitting TRBD1. The germline V gene encodes CDR1 MNHEY and CDR2 SMNVEV (reference sequence). V trimming: 1 base; J trimming: 0 bases; junction bases outside the gene matches: 14. The CDR3 is 19 amino acids. As DNA, the CDR3 is TGTGCCAGCAGTTTATTAATCCCAATCCGGGACAGGAGCTCCTACGAGCAGTACTTC. Translating gives CASSLLIPIRDRSSYEQYF.

This clone was counted a single time. This chain connects TRBV6-5 to TRBJ2-7; maybe TRBD2 (6 bases). Germline V CDR1 and CDR2: MNHEY, SVGAGI. V lost 5 bases, J lost 4 bases, and 15 bases lay in between. This CDR3 has 14 residues. CDR3 amino acids: CASSPRDWSYEQYF. The CDR3 nucleotides read TGTGCCAGCAGTCCCCGGGACTGGTCATACGAGCAGTACTTC.

The chain employs TRBV11-3 and TRBJ2-1; tentative D call: TRBD2 (6 bases). CDR3 length: 13 residues. V was pared by 0 bases and J by 10 bases, with 10 bases between. Per germline, CDR1 SGHNT and CDR2 YENEEA. For the CDR3, the DNA is TGTGCCAGCAGCTTAGAGGGGGGAGAGGAGCAGTTCTTC. This translates into CASSLEGGEEQFF.

V and J are TRBV11-2 and TRBJ2-7, with D possibly matching TRBD2 (7 bases). V shed 4 bases and J shed 0 bases, with 16 bases lying between them. The CDR3 runs 16 residues. Germline V gene sequence: CDR1 SGHAT, CDR2 FQNNGV. This CDR3 is CASSSGGAISSYEQYF. CDR3 sequence (DNA): TGTGCCAGCAGCTCTGGGGGGGCGATTAGCTCCTACGAGCAGTACTTC.

The chain combines TRBV5-1 with TRBJ1-4; tentative D call: TRBD1 (5 bases). The CDR3 runs to 15 residues. V was trimmed by 0 bases and J by 8 bases, leaving 14 bases between them. Germline-derived CDR1 and CDR2 are SGHRS and YFSETQ. Written as DNA, the CDR3 is TGCGCCAGCAGCTTGGATCTGGGGTCAGGGGAAAAACTGTTTTTT. Residues: CASSLDLGSGEKLFF. The entire variable domain, with the rest obtained from reference TRBV5-1 and TRBJ1-4, is as follows: KAGVTQTPRYLIKTRGQQVTLSCSPISGHRSVSWYQQTPGQGLQFLFEYFSETQRNKGNFPGRFSGRQFSNSRSEMNVSTLELGDSALYLCASSLDLGSGEKLFFGSGTQLSVL.

This chain joins TRBV6-5 and TRBJ2-2; 8 nucleotides agree with TRBD1. V gave up 10 bases and J gave up 7 bases; unmatched junction bases: 14. This CDR3 has 15 amino acids. Germline assignment: CDR1 MNHEY and CDR2 SVGAGI. DNA for the CDR3: TGTGCCACCCCCCCCGCAGGGGGCAGGAACGGGGAGCTGTTTTTT. The encoded protein is CATPPAGGRNGELFF.

The V and J genes are TRBV5-4 and TRBJ1-4; D might be TRBD1 (5 bases). The germline gives CDR1 SGHNT, CDR2 YYREEE (reference sequence). This CDR3 comprises 14 residues. V was pared by 4 bases and J by 6 bases, with 13 bases between. CDR3 protein: CASSVDSLDEKLFF. CDR3 nucleotide sequence: TGTGCCAGCAGCGTCGACAGCCTGGATGAAAAACTGTTTTTT.

This chain links TRBV5-4 with TRBJ2-2, with D unresolved. V lost 0 bases, J lost 4 bases, and 7 bases lay in between. This CDR3 comprises 14 residues. The germline V gene has CDR1 SGHNT and CDR2 YYREEE (reference sequence). The CDR3 DNA reads as TGTGCCAGCAGCTTGGGAACTTCCACCGGGGAGCTGTTTTTT. It specifies CASSLGTSTGELFF. The whole variable domain, filled in from reference TRBV5-4 and TRBJ2-2, reads ETGVTQSPTHLIKTRGQQVTLRCSSQSGHNTVSWYQQALGQGPQFIFQYYREEENGRGNFPPRFSGLQFPNYSSELNVNALELDDSALYLCASSLGTSTGELFFGEGSRLTVL.

The rearrangement joins TRBV7-9 to TRBJ1-3; D unresolved. The CDR3 runs to 16 residues. The germline gives CDR1 SEHNR, CDR2 FQNEAQ (reference sequence). Trimming removed 1 base at V and 4 bases at J, with 14 bases between. Written as DNA, the CDR3 is TGTGCCAGCAGCTTAGATGGCGGATCAGGAGGAAACACCATATATTTT. Its translation is CASSLDGGSGGNTIYF.

The gene calls are TRBV6-5 and TRBJ2-7; tentatively, D is TRBD2 (6 bases). CDR1 and CDR2 from the germline V gene are MNHEY and SVGAGI. The V end lost 6 bases, the J end lost 6 bases, and 12 bases lay between the germline ends. This CDR3 region has 12 residues. The chain's CDR3 is CASRGNGGEQYF. The CDR3 DNA sequence: TGTGCCAGCAGGGGTAACGGGGGCGAGCAGTACTTC.

The V and J genes are TRBV5-1 and TRBJ2-7; maybe TRBD1 (5 bases). Per germline, CDR1 SGHRS and CDR2 YFSETQ. The CDR3 runs 14 residues. V was trimmed by 0 bases and J by 10 bases, leaving 17 bases between them. CDR3 nucleotides: TGCGCCAGCAGCTTGGCGGTATTGGACACGGGCCAGTACTTC. Its translation is CASSLAVLDTGQYF.

The chain has TRBV6-5 and TRBJ1-1; D is undetermined. There are 13 residues in the CDR3. Germline V lookup: CDR1 MNHEY, CDR2 SVGAGI. Trimming shortened V by 4 bases and J by 1 base, and 7 bases separated the two germline ends. The CDR3 DNA is TGTGCCAGCAGTTGGGCACCGAACACTGAAGCTTTCTTT. It encodes CASSWAPNTEAFF.

The chain carries TRBV5-1 and TRBJ2-2, with 8 bases identical to TRBD1. Germline values: CDR1 SGHRS, CDR2 YFSETQ. Trimming took 0 bases from V and 5 from J; bases not matched to a gene: 0. The CDR3 length is 14 residues. The DNA for the CDR3 is TGCGCCAGCAGCTTGGGACAGGGGACCGGGGAGCTGTTTTTT. Residues: CASSLGQGTGELFF.

The chain combines TRBV7-2 with TRBJ1-1; D gene unclear. CDR1 and CDR2 (germline): SGHTA, FQGNSA. The germline V and J ends were trimmed by 1 base and 4 bases, with 10 bases remaining between them. This CDR3 is built from 14 residues. The CDR3 protein is CASSLEAFSTEAFF. The DNA for the CDR3 is TGTGCCAGCAGCTTAGAAGCGTTCAGCACTGAAGCTTTCTTT.

V usage is TRBV19 and J usage is TRBJ2-5, with a tentative D call TRBD2 (7 bases). This CDR3 is 16 amino acids long. The germline V gene encodes CDR1 LNHDA and CDR2 SQIVND (reference sequence). V was pared by 9 bases and J by 5 bases, with 25 bases between. As DNA, the CDR3 is TGTGCCAGCCGGGGATCGGGGGGCCTTGATGGGGAGACCCAGTACTTC. It encodes CASRGSGGLDGETQYF. Combining the CDR3 with reference TRBV19 and TRBJ2-5 gives the whole variable domain DGGITQSPKYLFRKEGQNVTLSCEQNLNHDAMYWYRQDPGQGLRLIYYSQIVNDFQKGDIAEGYSVSREKKESFPLTVTSAQKNPTAFYLCASRGSGGLDGETQYFGPGTRLLVL.

The V call is TRBV19, the J call TRBJ1-2; the D gene is possibly TRBD1 (5 bases). Trimming removed 7 bases at V and 8 bases at J, with 23 bases between. Germline V gene lookup returns CDR1 LNHDA and CDR2 SQIVND (reference sequence). The CDR3 has 15 residues. The CDR3 coding sequence is TGTGCCAGTAATTCCGGGACCCTCGGCGTTTGGGGCTACACCTTC. This encodes CASNSGTLGVWGYTF. Full variable domain (remainder filled in from reference TRBV19 and TRBJ1-2): DGGITQSPKYLFRKEGQNVTLSCEQNLNHDAMYWYRQDPGQGLRLIYYSQIVNDFQKGDIAEGYSVSREKKESFPLTVTSAQKNPTAFYLCASNSGTLGVWGYTFGSGTRLTVV.

The chain links TRBV7-2 to TRBJ2-1; D gene ambiguous. CDR1 and CDR2 (germline): SGHTA, FQGNSA. V shed 0 bases and J shed 7 bases, with 19 bases lying between them. The CDR3 is 17 residues long. The DNA for the CDR3 is TGTGCCAGCAGCTTAGCAAGACACCCTCGGCCCCGAAATGAGCAGTTCTTC. Residues: CASSLARHPRPRNEQFF.

CDR3 sequence (DNA): TGTGCCAGTAGTTGGGACAGGGTAGACACTGAAGCTTTCTTT. The encoded protein is CASSWDRVDTEAFF. V and J are TRBV19 and TRBJ1-1; 9 bases are a match to TRBD1. From germline, CDR1 is LNHDA and CDR2 SQIVND (reference sequence). The CDR3 contains 14 residues. With 5 bases clipped from V and 3 bases from J, the junction kept 4 bases outside the gene matches.

The rearrangement links TRBV6-5 to TRBJ2-7; the match to TRBD1 covers 7 bases. CDR1 and CDR2 (germline): MNHEY, SVGAGI. The CDR3 has 14 amino acids. Trimming at V came to 5 bases and at J to 0 bases, leaving 4 bases not matched to a gene. CDR3 protein: CASSRDRASYEQYF. DNA of the CDR3: TGTGCCAGCAGTCGAGACAGGGCCTCCTACGAGCAGTACTTC.

This chain links TRBV5-6 with TRBJ2-7; the match to TRBD1 covers 8 bases. The V gene end was trimmed by 1 base and the J gene end by 3 bases; junction bases not matched to a gene: 3. The CDR3 covers 14 residues. Looked up from germline, CDR1 is SGHDT and CDR2 is YYEEEE. In DNA form, the CDR3 reads TGTGCCAGCAGCTTGCGCAGGGGGCTCTACGAGCAGTACTTC. This translates into CASSLRRGLYEQYF. The variable domain in full, with the rest retrieved from reference TRBV5-6 and TRBJ2-7, is DAGVTQSPTHLIKTRGQQVTLRCSPKSGHDTVSWYQQALGQGPQFIFQYYEEEERQRGNFPDRFSGHQFPNYSSELNVNALLLGDSALYLCASSLRRGLYEQYFGPGTRLTVT.

This clone appeared a single time. The CDR3 sequence: CASSLGPSNQPQHF. In nucleotides, the CDR3 is TGTGCCAGCAGTTTGGGACCGAGCAATCAGCCCCAGCATTTT. The chain recombines TRBV28 with TRBJ1-5, with TRBD1 as a possible D gene (5 bases). Germline lookup yields CDR1 MDHEN and CDR2 SYDVKM. V lost 3 bases and J 1 base, leaving 7 bases between the germline ends. This CDR3 is 14 amino acids long.